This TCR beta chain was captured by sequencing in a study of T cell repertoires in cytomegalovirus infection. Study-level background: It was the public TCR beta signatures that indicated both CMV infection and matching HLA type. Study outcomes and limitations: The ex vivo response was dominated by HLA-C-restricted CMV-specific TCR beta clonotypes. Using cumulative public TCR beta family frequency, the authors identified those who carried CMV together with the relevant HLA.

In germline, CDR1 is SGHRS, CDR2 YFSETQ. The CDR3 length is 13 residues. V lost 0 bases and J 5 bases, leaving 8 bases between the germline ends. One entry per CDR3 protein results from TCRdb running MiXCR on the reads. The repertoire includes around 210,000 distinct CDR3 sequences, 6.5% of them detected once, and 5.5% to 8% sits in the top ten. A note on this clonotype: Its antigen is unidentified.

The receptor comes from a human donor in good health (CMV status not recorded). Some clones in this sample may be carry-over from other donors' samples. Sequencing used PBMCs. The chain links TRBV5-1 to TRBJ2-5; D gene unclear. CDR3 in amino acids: CASSLAMGETQYF. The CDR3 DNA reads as TGCGCCAGCAGCTTGGCCATGGGGGAGACCCAGTACTTC.